The sequence of this TCR beta chain was determined in a study of T cell responses to AZD1222 COVID-19 vaccine. Whole-study findings and limits: In a largely white British group with more females than males, clonal diversity was possibly underestimated. The study sampled repertoires only after the peak T cell response.

Concerning this clone: Its antigen is still unknown.

The CDR3 is made up of 11 amino acids. V was shortened by 3 bases and J by 6 bases, with 9 bases between the two germline ends. Per the germline V gene, CDR1 is SQVTM and CDR2 is ANQGSEA. The assay was immunoSEQ multiplex PCR, and TCRdb's table has in-frame clones only and misses some. The data hold around 140,000 clones, with around nine tenths observed a single time. This sequence originates from an adult in good health. The V gene is TRBV29-1, the J gene TRBJ2-7; no reliable D call. Specimen: peripheral blood, collected on day 0 of AZD1222 vaccination. CDR3: CSVEVGSEQYF. DNA for the CDR3: TGCAGCGTTGAGGTTGGATCCGAGCAGTACTTC.